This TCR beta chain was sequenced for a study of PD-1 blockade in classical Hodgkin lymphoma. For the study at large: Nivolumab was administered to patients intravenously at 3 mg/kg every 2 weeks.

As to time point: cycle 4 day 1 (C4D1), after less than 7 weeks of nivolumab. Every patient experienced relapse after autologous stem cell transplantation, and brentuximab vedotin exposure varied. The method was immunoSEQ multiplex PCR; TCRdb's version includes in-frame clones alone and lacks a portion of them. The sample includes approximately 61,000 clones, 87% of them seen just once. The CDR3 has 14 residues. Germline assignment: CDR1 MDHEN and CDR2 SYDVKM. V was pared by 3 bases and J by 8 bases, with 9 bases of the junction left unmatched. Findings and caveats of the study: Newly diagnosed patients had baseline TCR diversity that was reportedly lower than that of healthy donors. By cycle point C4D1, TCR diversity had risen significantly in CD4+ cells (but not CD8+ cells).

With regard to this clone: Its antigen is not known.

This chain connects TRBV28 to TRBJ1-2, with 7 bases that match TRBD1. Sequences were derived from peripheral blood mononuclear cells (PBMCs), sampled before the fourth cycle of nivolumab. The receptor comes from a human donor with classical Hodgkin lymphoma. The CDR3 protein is CASSFPGRGSGYTF. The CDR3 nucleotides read TGTGCCAGCAGTTTCCCCGGCAGGGGGTCAGGCTACACCTTC.